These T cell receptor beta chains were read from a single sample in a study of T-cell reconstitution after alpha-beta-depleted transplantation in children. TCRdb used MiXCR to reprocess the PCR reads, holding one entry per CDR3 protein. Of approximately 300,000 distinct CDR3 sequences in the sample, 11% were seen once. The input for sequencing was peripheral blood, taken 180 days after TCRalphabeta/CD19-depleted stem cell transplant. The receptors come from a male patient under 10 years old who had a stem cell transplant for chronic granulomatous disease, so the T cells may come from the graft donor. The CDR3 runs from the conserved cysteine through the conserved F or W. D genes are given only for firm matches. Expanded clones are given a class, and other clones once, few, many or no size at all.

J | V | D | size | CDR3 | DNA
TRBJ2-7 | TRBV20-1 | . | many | CSAIIQKPYEQYF | TGCAGTGCTATTATACAGAAACCCTACGAGCAGTACTTC
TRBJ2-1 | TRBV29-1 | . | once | CSAYSPERNEQFF | TGCAGCGCCTATTCCCCGGAGCGCAATGAGCAGTTCTTC
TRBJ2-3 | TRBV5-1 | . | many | CASSGEDTQYF | TGCGCCAGCAGCGGCGAAGATACGCAGTATTTT
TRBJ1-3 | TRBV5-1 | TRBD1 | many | CASSSGQLSGNTIYF | TGCGCCAGCAGCTCGGGACAGCTCTCTGGAAACACCATATATTTT
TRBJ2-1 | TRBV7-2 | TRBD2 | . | CASSLSGRSHNEQFF | TGTGCCAGCAGCCTTAGCGGGAGGTCCCATAATGAGCAGTTCTTC
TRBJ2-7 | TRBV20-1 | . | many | CSARVSNYEQYF | TGCAGTGCTAGAGTGTCTAACTACGAGCAGTACTTC
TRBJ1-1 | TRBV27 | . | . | CPSTHMDPGTFF | TGTCCCAGCACACACATGGACCCAGGAACTTTCTTT
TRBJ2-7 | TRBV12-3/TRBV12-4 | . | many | CASSLSGQIVVGLYEQYF | TGTGCCAGCAGTTTGTCGGGGCAGATTGTAGTCGGCCTCTACGAGCAGTACTTC
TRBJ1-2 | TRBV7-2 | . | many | CASSHDLGGYTF | TGTGCCAGCAGCCACGACTTGGGGGGCTACACCTTC
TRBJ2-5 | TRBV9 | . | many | CASSVAWGRETQYF | TGTGCCAGCAGCGTAGCTTGGGGACGGGAGACCCAGTACTTC
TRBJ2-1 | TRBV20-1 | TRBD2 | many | CSATGLAGFNEQFF | TGCAGTGCCACGGGACTAGCGGGGTTCAATGAGCAGTTCTTC
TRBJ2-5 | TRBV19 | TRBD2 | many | CASRVTSGRGTAAQYF | TGTGCCAGTAGAGTTACTAGCGGGAGGGGGACAGCGGCCCAGTACTTC
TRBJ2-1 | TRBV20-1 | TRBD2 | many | CSAAGTSGSYNEQFF | TGCAGTGCCGCCGGGACTAGCGGGAGCTACAATGAGCAGTTCTTC
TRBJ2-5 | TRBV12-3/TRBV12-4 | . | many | CASSLFRGAKETQYF | TGTGCCAGCAGTTTATTCCGGGGGGCGAAGGAGACCCAGTACTTC
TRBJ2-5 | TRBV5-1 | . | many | CASSLGRPQETQYF | TGCGCCAGCAGCTTGGGACGGCCCCAAGAGACCCAGTACTTC
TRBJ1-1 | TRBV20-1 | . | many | CSATSVNTEAFF | TGCAGTGCTACTTCGGTGAACACTGAAGCTTTCTTT
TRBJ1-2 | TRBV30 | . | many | CAWNRDNYGYTF | TGTGCCTGGAACCGGGACAACTATGGCTACACCTTC
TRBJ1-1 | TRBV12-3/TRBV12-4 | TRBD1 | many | CASSFRLLDRGLPAFF | TGTGCCAGCAGTTTCCGGTTGCTCGACAGGGGGCTCCCGGCTTTCTTT
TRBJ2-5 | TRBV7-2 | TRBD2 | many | CASSVASSGREETQYF | TGTGCCAGCAGTGTCGCCTCTAGCGGGAGGGAGGAGACCCAGTACTTC
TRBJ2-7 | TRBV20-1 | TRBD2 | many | CSARDIAGLSSYEQYF | TGCAGTGCTAGAGACATAGCGGGATTGAGCTCCTACGAGCAGTACTTC
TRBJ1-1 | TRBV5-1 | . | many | CASSHSSQGSEAFF | TGCGCCAGCAGTCATTCCTCACAGGGTTCCGAAGCTTTCTTT
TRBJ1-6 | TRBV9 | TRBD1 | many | CASSVNGQGNSPLHF | TGTGCCAGCAGCGTAAACGGACAGGGCAATTCACCCCTCCACTTT
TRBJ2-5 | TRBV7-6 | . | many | CASRPTRVDEETQYF | TGTGCCAGCAGGCCGACGAGGGTGGACGAAGAGACCCAGTACTTC
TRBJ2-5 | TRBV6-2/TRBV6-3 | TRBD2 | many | CASSTGTSASGGQETQYF | TGTGCCAGCAGTACGGGGACTAGCGCTTCTGGTGGCCAAGAGACCCAGTACTTC
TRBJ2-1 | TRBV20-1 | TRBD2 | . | CSAPTSGRGGCNEQFF | TGCAGTGCCCCGACTAGCGGGAGGGGGGGTTGTAATGAGCAGTTCTTC
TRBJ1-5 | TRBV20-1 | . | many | CSVGGLSNQPQHF | TGCAGTGTCGGGGGGCTGAGCAATCAGCCCCAGCATTTT
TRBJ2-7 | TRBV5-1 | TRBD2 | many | CASAGAGTSAYEQYF | TGCGCCAGCGCCGGGGCCGGGACTAGCGCCTACGAGCAGTACTTC
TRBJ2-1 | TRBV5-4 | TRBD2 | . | CSSSLTGLAAYNEQFF | TGTTCCAGCAGCCTGACAGGACTAGCGGCATACAATGAGCAGTTCTTC
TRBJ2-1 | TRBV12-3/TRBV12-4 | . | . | CASTYRDNEQFF | TGTGCCAGCACGTACAGGGACAATGAGCAGTTCTTC
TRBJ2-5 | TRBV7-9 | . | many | CAGQRGVGETQYF | TGTGCCGGCCAGAGAGGGGTTGGGGAGACCCAGTACTTC
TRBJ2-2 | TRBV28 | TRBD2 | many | CASRPPSGLVYGELFF | TGTGCCAGCAGGCCCCCCTCGGGACTAGTCTACGGGGAGCTGTTTTTT
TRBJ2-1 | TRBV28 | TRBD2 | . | CASSLWTGASGRGNNEQFF | TGTGCCAGCAGTTTATGGACTGGGGCTAGCGGGAGGGGGAACAATGAGCAGTTCTTC
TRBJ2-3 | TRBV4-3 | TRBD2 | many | CASSQGSGGTDTQYF | TGCGCCAGCAGCCAAGGAAGCGGGGGAACAGATACGCAGTATTTT
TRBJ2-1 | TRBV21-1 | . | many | CASSKPGGEASYNEQFF | TGTGCCAGCAGCAAGCCCGGCGGGGAGGCCTCCTACAATGAGCAGTTCTTC
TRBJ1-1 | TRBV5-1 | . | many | CASSFEGRSTEAFF | TGCGCCAGCAGCTTCGAGGGTAGGAGCACTGAAGCTTTCTTT
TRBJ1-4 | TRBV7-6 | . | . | CASSSRTGRNEKLFF | TGTGCCAGCAGCTCGAGGACGGGCCGTAATGAAAAACTGTTTTTT
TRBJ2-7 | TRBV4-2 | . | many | CASSQDFSYEQYF | TGTGCCAGCAGCCAAGATTTCTCCTACGAGCAGTACTTC
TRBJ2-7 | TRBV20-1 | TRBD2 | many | CSARGLAAEQYF | TGCAGTGCTAGGGGGCTAGCGGCCGAGCAGTACTTC
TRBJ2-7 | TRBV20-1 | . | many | CSALRGYEQYF | TGCAGTGCTCTGCGGGGCTACGAGCAGTACTTC
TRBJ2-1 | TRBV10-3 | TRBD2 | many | CAIKGLAGDQQFF | TGTGCCATCAAAGGACTAGCGGGGGACCAGCAGTTCTTC
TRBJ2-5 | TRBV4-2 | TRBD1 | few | CASPRFDRGFQETQYF | TGTGCCAGCCCACGGTTCGACAGGGGGTTCCAAGAGACCCAGTACTTC
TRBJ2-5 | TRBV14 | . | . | CASSQDRRGWQEAQYF | TGTGCCAGCAGCCAAGATCGGAGGGGCTGGCAGGAGGCCCAGTACTTC